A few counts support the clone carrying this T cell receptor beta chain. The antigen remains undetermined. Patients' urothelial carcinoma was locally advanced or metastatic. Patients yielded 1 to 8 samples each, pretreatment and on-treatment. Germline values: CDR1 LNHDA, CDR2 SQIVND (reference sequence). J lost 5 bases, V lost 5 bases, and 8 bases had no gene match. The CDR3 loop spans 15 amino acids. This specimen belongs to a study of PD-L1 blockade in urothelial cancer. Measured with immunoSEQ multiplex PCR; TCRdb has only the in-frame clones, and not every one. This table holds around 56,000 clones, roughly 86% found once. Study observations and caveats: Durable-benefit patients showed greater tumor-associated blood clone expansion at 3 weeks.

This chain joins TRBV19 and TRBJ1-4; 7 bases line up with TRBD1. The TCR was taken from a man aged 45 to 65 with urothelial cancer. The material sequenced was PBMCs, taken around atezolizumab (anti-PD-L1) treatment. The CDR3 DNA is TGTGCCAGTAGTCATCGCGACAGGGCCAATGAAAAACTGTTTTTT. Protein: CASSHRDRANEKLFF.